This TCR beta chain originates from a study of T cells after yellow fever vaccination (dated by TCRdb to about 2019). The study in broad terms: Libraries from fractions with low cell numbers were prepared with the SMART-Seq v4 Ultra Low Input RNA kit. To track T-cell clones before and after primary and booster YFV17D yellow fever vaccination, bulk TCR alpha and beta repertoires were sequenced longitudinally. Two healthy male donors, one aged 18 to 30 and one aged 30 to 39 years, were included in the cohort. Bulk PBMC replicates and cell subsets were isolated from blood drawn at multiple timepoints before and after both primary and secondary immunization. The full study reports these points: Because only a couple of donors were included in the study, the extent to which the findings can be generalized is limited. Compared with the primary T-cell response, the secondary T-cell response was weaker but faster, peaking on day 5 rather than day 15. Most clones expanded after primary vaccination were re-detected after the booster (almost 97% of CD4 and approximately 88% of CD8), suggesting broad memory maintenance. Because abundant contaminating clonotypes from the bulk population could be contained in FACS-sorted repertoires, computational filtering was required. A small share of clonotypes occurred in both CD4 and CD8 compartments, likely arising from convergent recombination.

What the treatment or condition label conveys for this sample: live attenuated yellow fever vaccine strain. Two biological replicates of bulk PBMCs were collected at each blood-draw timepoint. PBMCs were isolated from peripheral blood using a standard Ficoll-Paque protocol. TriZol was used to extract RNA from bulk PBMCs, from CD4 and CD8 fractions, and from dextramer-positive and dextramer-negative fractions. CDR1 and CDR2 were assigned from the germline V gene as LGHNA and YNFKEQ. V is clipped by 0 bases and J by 5 bases, and the sequence between their germline boundaries is 14 bases long. CDR3 length: 16 amino acids, cysteine to phenylalanine. Only CDR3 DNA remains: 48 bases, in frame from the first base. Reads for this sample came from an Illumina NovaSeq 6000. TCR cDNA was synthesized by 5'RACE template switching, which introduced a universal primer site and unique molecular identifiers. Priming for cDNA synthesis came from both the TCR alpha and TCR beta constant segments. Library amplification involved two PCR steps, and the second step added sample barcodes and sequencing adapters. Sequencing of the libraries was done on either Illumina HiSeq 2500 (2x100 bp) or NovaSeq (2x150 bp). The paper's data handling went like this. MIGEC handled demultiplexing of reads and collapsing into UMI consensus sequences, while MiXCR performed V(D)J alignment. Using edgeR on replicate PBMC samples, clonotypes were called vaccine-responding if FDR was below 0.01 and the log2 fold change was above 5 up to day 15. CD4 or CD8 identity was assigned to each bulk clonotype according to whether the clonotype was present at higher abundance in the sequenced CD4 repertoire or the sequenced CD8 repertoire. The raw public reads went through TCRdb reprocessing: fastp at Q25, MiXCR clone calling, in-frame beta chains kept. Rows with a matching CDR3 protein are joined into one entry that keeps the most common DNA and genes. For this entry, the V and J calls and clone size follow TCRdb and not the study's own pipeline. Recorded for this sample are about 240,000 distinct CDR3 sequences; 3.6% of them occurred a single time. The ten largest clones represent over 15% of the sample.

This clonotype was found many times. It lacks a known antigen. The input lacks base qualities; no much larger clone sits a single base away. The chain is assembled from TRBV4-2 and TRBJ2-1; TRBD2 is perhaps the D gene, given 5 matching bases. The source was PBMCs, collected 15 days after the yellow fever booster vaccination. This TCR derives from a young man who received the YFV17D yellow fever vaccine. The nucleotide sequence is TGTGCCAGCAGCCAAGATCCCCAGCGGAGCCACAATGAGCAGTTCTTC. Its coded protein is CASSQDPQRSHNEQFF.